The 17 T cell receptor beta chains in this list originate from one sample, sequenced in a study of T cell responses to AZD1222 COVID-19 vaccine. This table comes from immunoSEQ multiplex PCR, and its TCRdb copy is limited to in-frame clones, with some not included. The sample yields about 110,000 clones, about nine tenths seen once. Sequenced here: peripheral blood, sampled on day 0 of AZD1222 vaccination. These receptors originate from an adult in good health.

The chain uses TRBV7-8 and TRBJ2-3; unclear D gene. CDR3 length equals 14 residues. V gave up 1 base and J gave up 3 bases, with 8 bases separating them. Germline CDR1 is SGHVS and CDR2 is FQNEAQ. The CDR3 protein is CASSLGSRTDTQYF. For the CDR3, the DNA is TGTGCCAGCAGCTTAGGGAGCCGAACAGATACGCAGTATTTT.

The rearrangement joins TRBV18 to TRBJ1-2, with D hard to call. Germline assignment: CDR1 KGHSH and CDR2 LQKENI. The CDR3 is 11 amino acids. V gave up 5 bases and J gave up 8 bases, with 9 bases separating them. The CDR3, as DNA: TGTGCCAGCTCAGCTGAGATCGGCTACACCTTC. It codes for CASSAEIGYTF.

This chain uses TRBV29-1 with TRBJ1-1, with a weak D call TRBD1 (5 bases). This CDR3 is 12 amino acids long. The germline gives CDR1 SQVTM, CDR2 ANQGSEA. Trimming left V 8 bases short and J 8 bases short, with 18 bases between. This CDR3 reads CSSSSGGTEAFF. The CDR3 nucleotides are TGCAGCTCCTCGAGCGGGGGGACCGAAGCTTTCTTT.

The chain combines TRBV11-2 with TRBJ1-4, with TRBD1 identical over 8 bases. The CDR3 sequence is 15 residues long. CDR1 is SGHAT and CDR2 is FQNNGV in the germline V gene. J gave up 7 bases and V 5 bases, and 9 bases lay outside the gene matches. The CDR3 DNA reads TGTGCCAGCAGCCTCGGCGCAGGGGGCTCTGAAAAACTGTTTTTT. Protein product: CASSLGAGGSEKLFF.

The chain combines TRBV4-1 with TRBJ2-5, with D uncertain. With 1 base removed from V and 9 bases from J, the gap between germline ends came to 9 bases. The CDR3 is made up of 12 amino acids. Germline CDR1 is MGHRA and CDR2 is YSYEKL. CDR3 nucleotide sequence: TGCGCCAGCAGCCAAGTCCTAGGGTCCCAGTACTTC. This translates into CASSQVLGSQYF.

The genes are TRBV12-5 and TRBJ2-2; maybe TRBD2 (5 bases). The CDR3 contains 15 residues. V lost 9 bases, J lost 6 bases, and 20 bases lay in between. CDR1 and CDR2 (germline): LGHNT, FRNRAP. The CDR3 is CASFGLPRHPGELFF. As DNA, the CDR3 is TGTGCTAGCTTCGGACTCCCCAGGCATCCCGGGGAGCTGTTTTTT.

The chain employs TRBV6-5 and TRBJ2-1, with 8 bases identical to TRBD1. Germline lookup yields CDR1 MNHEY and CDR2 SVGAGI. The CDR3 runs 15 residues. V lost 6 bases, J lost 2 bases, and 6 bases stayed unmatched. The chain's CDR3 is CASSIDRGTYNEQFF. DNA for the CDR3: TGTGCCAGCAGCATCGACAGGGGAACCTACAATGAGCAGTTCTTC.

The chain is built from TRBV4-2 and TRBJ1-2, with D perhaps matching TRBD1 (6 bases). The CDR3 length is 15 residues. Germline lookup yields CDR1 LGHNA and CDR2 YNFKEQ. V was trimmed by 0 bases and J by 7 bases, leaving 15 bases between them. This CDR3 reads CASSQEAGASSGYTF. The CDR3 nucleotides are TGTGCCAGCAGCCAAGAAGCGGGGGCTAGTTCTGGCTACACCTTC.

This chain uses TRBV30 with TRBJ2-3, with a tentative D call TRBD2 (5 bases). Germline V gene lookup returns CDR1 GTSNPN and CDR2 SVGIG (reference sequence). This CDR3 contains 16 residues. V was clipped by 2 bases and J by 3 bases, with 18 bases between them. The DNA for the CDR3 is TGTGCCTGGAGTATAACTCGGACTCCCCCGACAGATACGCAGTATTTT. This codes for CAWSITRTPPTDTQYF.

The chain recombines TRBV4-3 with TRBJ2-3, with D possibly matching TRBD2 (6 bases). Per germline, CDR1 LGHNA and CDR2 YSLEER. The CDR3 spans 14 residues. V lost 4 bases, J lost 5 bases, and 13 bases lay in between. The CDR3: CASSPSSGGDTQYF. The CDR3 DNA reads TGCGCCAGCAGCCCGAGTTCCGGGGGAGATACGCAGTATTTT.

The chain uses TRBV18 and TRBJ2-5, with 8 bases that match TRBD2. Germline lookup yields CDR1 KGHSH and CDR2 LQKENI. The CDR3 runs 15 residues. Losses at the gene ends were 5 bases for V and 2 bases for J; bases not matched to a gene: 7. CDR3 sequence (DNA): TGTGCCAGCTCAGAGAGCGGGGGACCTCAAGAGACCCAGTACTTC. Residues: CASSESGGPQETQYF.

J is TRBJ1-2 and V is TRBV6-5; TRBD1 is a possible D gene (5 bases). Germline V CDR1 and CDR2: MNHEY, SVGAGI. Trimming took 7 bases from V and 9 from J, leaving 15 bases between them. CDR3 size: 12 residues. CDR3 sequence (DNA): TGTGCCAGCAAGACGCCCAGGGATAGCTACACCTTC. Protein: CASKTPRDSYTF.

The chain employs TRBV3-1 (or the pseudogene TRBV3-2) and TRBJ1-2; D might be TRBD1 (6 bases). The CDR3 is 13 residues long. Trimming removed 2 bases from V and 10 bases from J, with 14 bases in between. CDR1 LGHDT and CDR2 YNNKEL come from the germline V gene (reference sequence). CDR3 residues: CASSQLGQPAYTF. CDR3 nucleotide sequence: TGTGCCAGCAGCCAACTCGGACAGCCGGCCTACACCTTC.

Only a few counts were recorded for this clone. The rearrangement uses TRBV15 and TRBJ1-5, with D perhaps TRBD1 (5 bases). The CDR3 consists of 15 residues. V was cut by 6 bases and J by 6 bases, with 18 bases left in between. Per germline, CDR1 LNHNV and CDR2 YYDKDF (reference sequence). CDR3 bases: TGTGCCACCAGGTCCGACAGTGGTATTTCTCAGCCCCAGCATTTT. Its translation: CATRSDSGISQPQHF.

J is TRBJ1-6 and V is TRBV6-6; TRBD1 is a possible D gene (6 bases). The CDR3 covers 17 residues. V lost 5 bases to trimming and J lost 0 bases, with 14 bases between them. Germline loops: CDR1 MNHNY, CDR2 SVGAGI (reference sequence). CDR3 nucleotides: TGTGCCAGCAGTCGATGGACGGACAGCTCCTATAATTCACCCCTCCACTTT. Its protein product is CASSRWTDSSYNSPLHF.

The V gene is TRBV10-3, the J gene TRBJ1-1; 7 nucleotides line up with TRBD1. This CDR3 has 14 residues. After removal of 4 bases from V and 2 bases from J, the junction contained 4 bases not matched to a gene. Germline lookup yields CDR1 ENHRY and CDR2 SYGVKD. CDR3 loop: CAISGTGSNTEAFF. DNA for the CDR3: TGTGCCATCAGTGGGACAGGCTCAAACACTGAAGCTTTCTTT.

V usage is TRBV2 and J usage is TRBJ1-2; TRBD1 is a possible D gene (5 bases). The ends were cut back, 4 bases at V and 8 bases at J, with 14 bases in the middle. There are 13 residues in the CDR3. In germline, CDR1 is SNHLY, CDR2 FYNNEI. CDR3 DNA: TGTGCCAGCAGTGCGGGACCGCTAAGCGGCTACACCTTC. It is translated as CASSAGPLSGYTF.